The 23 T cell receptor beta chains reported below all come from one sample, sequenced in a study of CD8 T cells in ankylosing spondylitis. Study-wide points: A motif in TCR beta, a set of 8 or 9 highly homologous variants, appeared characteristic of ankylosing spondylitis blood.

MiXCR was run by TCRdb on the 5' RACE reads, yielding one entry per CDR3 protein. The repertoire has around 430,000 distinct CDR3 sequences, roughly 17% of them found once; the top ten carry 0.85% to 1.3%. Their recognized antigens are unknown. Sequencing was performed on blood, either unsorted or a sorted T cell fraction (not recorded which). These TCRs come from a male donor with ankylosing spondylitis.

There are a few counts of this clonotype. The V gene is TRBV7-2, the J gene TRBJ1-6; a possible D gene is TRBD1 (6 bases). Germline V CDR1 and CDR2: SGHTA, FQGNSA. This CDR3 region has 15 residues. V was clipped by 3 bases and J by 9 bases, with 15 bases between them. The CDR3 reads CASSLDSGQGSPLHF. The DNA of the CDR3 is TGTGCCAGCAGCTTGGACAGTGGGCAGGGTTCACCCCTCCACTTT. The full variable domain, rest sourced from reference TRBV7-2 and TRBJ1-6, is GAGVSQSPSNKVTEKGKDVELRCDPISGHTALYWYRQSLGQGLEFLIYFQGNSAPDKSGLPSDRFSAERTGGSVSTLTIQRTQQEDSAVYLCASSLDSGQGSPLHFGNGTRLTVT.

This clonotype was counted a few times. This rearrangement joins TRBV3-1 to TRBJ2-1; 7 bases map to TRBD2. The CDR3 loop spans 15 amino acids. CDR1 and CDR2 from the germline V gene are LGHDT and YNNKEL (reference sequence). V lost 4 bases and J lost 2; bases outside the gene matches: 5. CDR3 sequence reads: CASSRRGDPYNEQFF. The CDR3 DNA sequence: TGTGCCAGCAGCCGTCGGGGGGACCCCTACAATGAGCAGTTCTTC.

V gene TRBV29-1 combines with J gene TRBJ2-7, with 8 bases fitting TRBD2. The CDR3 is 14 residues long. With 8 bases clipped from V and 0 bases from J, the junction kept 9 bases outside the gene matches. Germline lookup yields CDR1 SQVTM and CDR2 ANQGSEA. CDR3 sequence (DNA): TGCAGCATCCGACTAGCGAGGAGCTCCTACGAGCAGTACTTC. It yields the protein CSIRLARSSYEQYF.

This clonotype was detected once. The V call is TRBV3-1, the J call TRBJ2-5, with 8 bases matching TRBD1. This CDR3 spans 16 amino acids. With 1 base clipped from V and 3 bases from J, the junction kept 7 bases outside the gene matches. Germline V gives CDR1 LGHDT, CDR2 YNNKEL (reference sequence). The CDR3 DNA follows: TGTGCCAGCAGCCAAGGTCTCCGGACAGGGAAAGAGACCCAGTACTTC. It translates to CASSQGLRTGKETQYF.

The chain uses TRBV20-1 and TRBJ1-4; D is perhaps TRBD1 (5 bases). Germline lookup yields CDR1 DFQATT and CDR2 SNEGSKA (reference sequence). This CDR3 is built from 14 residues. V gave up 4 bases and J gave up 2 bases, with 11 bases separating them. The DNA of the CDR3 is TGCAGTGCTACCCCGGGACGCACTAATGAAAAACTGTTTTTT. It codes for CSATPGRTNEKLFF.

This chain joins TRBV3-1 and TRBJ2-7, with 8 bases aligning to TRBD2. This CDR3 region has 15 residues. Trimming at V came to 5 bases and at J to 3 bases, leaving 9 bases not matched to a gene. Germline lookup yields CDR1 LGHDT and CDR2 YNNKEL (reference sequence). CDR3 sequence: CASSYSGGGRYEQYF. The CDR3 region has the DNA TGTGCCAGCAGCTACTCCGGGGGGGGTCGCTACGAGCAGTACTTC.

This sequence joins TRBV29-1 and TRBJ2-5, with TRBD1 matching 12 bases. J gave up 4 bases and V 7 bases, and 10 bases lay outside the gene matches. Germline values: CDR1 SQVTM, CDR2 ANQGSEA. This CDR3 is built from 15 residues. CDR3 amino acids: CSAFPGQGAGETQYF. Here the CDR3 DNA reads TGCAGCGCCTTCCCGGGACAGGGGGCTGGAGAGACCCAGTACTTC.

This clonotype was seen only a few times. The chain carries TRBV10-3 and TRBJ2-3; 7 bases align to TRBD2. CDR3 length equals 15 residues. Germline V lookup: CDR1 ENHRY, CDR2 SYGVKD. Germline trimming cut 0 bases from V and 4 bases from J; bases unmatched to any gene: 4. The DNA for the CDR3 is TGTGCCATCAGTGAGTCGTCGGGGGGTTCAGATACGCAGTATTTT. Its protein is CAISESSGGSDTQYF.

CDR3 in DNA: TGTGCCAGCGAAGGGGTTAACTATGGCTACACCTTC. It specifies CASEGVNYGYTF. The chain uses TRBV28 and TRBJ1-2; possible D gene TRBD1, 5 bases. The CDR3 has 12 amino acids. The germline CDR1 and CDR2 sequences are MDHEN and SYDVKM. V lost 8 bases and J lost 1, with 8 bases in between.

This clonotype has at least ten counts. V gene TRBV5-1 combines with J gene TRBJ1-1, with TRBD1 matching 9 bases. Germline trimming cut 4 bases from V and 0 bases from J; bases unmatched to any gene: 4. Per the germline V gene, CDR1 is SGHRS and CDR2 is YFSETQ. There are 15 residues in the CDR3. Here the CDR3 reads CASSRGTGMNTEAFF. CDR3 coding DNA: TGCGCCAGCAGCAGAGGGACAGGGATGAACACTGAAGCTTTCTTT.

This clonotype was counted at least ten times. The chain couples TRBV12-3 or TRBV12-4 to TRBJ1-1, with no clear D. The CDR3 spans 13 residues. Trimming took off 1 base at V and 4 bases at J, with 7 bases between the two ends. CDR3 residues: CASSLGRLTEAFF. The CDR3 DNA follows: TGTGCCAGCAGTTTAGGCAGGCTCACTGAAGCTTTCTTT.

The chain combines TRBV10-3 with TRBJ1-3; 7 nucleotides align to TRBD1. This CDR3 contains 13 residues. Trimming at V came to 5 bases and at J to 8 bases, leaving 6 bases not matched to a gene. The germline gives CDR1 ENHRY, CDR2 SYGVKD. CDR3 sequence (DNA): TGTGCCATCAGTCCGGGACAGATCGACACCATATATTTT. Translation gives CAISPGQIDTIYF.

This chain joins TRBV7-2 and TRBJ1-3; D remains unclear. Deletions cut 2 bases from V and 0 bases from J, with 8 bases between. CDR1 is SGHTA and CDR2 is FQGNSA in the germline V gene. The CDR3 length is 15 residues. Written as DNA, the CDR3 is TGTGCCAGCAGCTTAATGGGAGACTCTGGAAACACCATATATTTT. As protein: CASSLMGDSGNTIYF.

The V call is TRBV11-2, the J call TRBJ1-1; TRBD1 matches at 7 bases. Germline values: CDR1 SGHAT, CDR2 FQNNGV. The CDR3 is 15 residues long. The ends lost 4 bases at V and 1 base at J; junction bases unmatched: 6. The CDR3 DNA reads TGTGCCAGCAGCTCCGACAGGGTTTCGAACACTGAAGCTTTCTTT. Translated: CASSSDRVSNTEAFF. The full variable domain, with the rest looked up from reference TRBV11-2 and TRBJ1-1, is EAGVAQSPRYKIIEKRQSVAFWCNPISGHATLYWYQQILGQGPKLLIQFQNNGVVDDSQLPKDRFSAERLKGVDSTLKIQPAKLEDSAVYLCASSSDRVSNTEAFFGQGTRLTVV.

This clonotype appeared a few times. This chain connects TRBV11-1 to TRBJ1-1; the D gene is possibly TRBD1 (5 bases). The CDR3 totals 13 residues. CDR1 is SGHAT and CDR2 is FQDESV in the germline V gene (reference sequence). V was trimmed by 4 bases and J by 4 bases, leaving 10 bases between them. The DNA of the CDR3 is TGTGCCAGCAGCTCCAGGGTGCGCACTGAAGCTTTCTTT. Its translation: CASSSRVRTEAFF.

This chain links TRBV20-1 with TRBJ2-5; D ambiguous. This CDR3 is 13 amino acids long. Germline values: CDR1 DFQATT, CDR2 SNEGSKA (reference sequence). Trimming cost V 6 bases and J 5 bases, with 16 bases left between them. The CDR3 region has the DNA TGCAGTGCCCCAACGCCGGGTTGGGAGACCCAGTACTTC. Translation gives CSAPTPGWETQYF.

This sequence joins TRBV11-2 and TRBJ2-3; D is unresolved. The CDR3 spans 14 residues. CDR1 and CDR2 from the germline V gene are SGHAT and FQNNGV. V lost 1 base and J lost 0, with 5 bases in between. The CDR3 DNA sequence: TGTGCCAGCAGCTTAGTTACTAGCACAGATACGCAGTATTTT. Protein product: CASSLVTSTDTQYF.

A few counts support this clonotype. The CDR3 sequence: CASSQEALAMETQYF. CDR3 nucleotide sequence: TGTGCCAGCAGCCAAGAGGCGCTAGCGATGGAGACCCAGTACTTC. This chain uses TRBV3-1 with TRBJ2-5, with D possibly matching TRBD2 (6 bases). V was trimmed by 0 bases and J by 5 bases, leaving 13 bases between them. The germline gives CDR1 LGHDT, CDR2 YNNKEL (reference sequence). This CDR3 comprises 15 residues.

The CDR3 DNA reads as TGTGCCAGCAGTCTTGACGGGGCGGGAGGTTACCACGAGCAGTACTTC. It is translated as CASSLDGAGGYHEQYF. This chain joins TRBV7-9 and TRBJ2-7; 8 nucleotides agree with TRBD2. Germline assignment: CDR1 SEHNR and CDR2 FQNEAQ (reference sequence). This CDR3 is built from 16 residues. With 6 bases clipped from V and 5 bases from J, the junction kept 15 bases outside the gene matches.

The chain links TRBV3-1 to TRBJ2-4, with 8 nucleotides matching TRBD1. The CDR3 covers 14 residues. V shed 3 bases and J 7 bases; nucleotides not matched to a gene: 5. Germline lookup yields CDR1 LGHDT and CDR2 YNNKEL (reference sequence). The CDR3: CASSQARTGNIQYF. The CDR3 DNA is TGTGCCAGCAGCCAGGCAAGGACAGGGAACATTCAGTACTTC. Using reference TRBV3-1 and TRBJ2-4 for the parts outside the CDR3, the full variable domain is DTAVSQTPKYLVTQMGNDKSIKCEQNLGHDTMYWYKQDSKKFLKIMFSYNNKELIINETVPNRFSPKSPDKAHLNLHINSLELGDSAVYFCASSQARTGNIQYFGAGTRLSVL.

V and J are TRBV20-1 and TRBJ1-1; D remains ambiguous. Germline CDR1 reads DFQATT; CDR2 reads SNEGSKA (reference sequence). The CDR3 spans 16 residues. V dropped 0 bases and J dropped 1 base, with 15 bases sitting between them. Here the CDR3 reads CSARDPRSPANTEAFF. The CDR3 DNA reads TGCAGTGCTAGAGATCCCAGGAGCCCGGCGAACACTGAAGCTTTCTTT.

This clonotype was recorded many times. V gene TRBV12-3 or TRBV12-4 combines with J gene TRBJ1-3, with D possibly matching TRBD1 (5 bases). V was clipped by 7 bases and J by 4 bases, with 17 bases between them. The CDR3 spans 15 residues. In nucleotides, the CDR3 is TGTGCCAGCACCCGGTCCCCGGGACCCGGAAACACCATATATTTT. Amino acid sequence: CASTRSPGPGNTIYF.

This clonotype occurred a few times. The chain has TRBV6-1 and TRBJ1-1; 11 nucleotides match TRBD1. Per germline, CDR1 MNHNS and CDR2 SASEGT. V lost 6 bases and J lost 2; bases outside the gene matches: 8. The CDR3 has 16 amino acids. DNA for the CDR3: TGTGCCAGCAGCCGTGGACAGGGGGCATCCAACACTGAAGCTTTCTTT. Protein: CASSRGQGASNTEAFF.